The TCR beta chain described here comes from a study of shared clonotypes between healthy human individuals. Study conclusions and caveats: In contrast to clonotypes shared by all four donors, non-shared clonotypes had lower generation probabilities.

The genomic DNA of each subset was split evenly across several immunoSEQ plates. Study processing details: ImmunoSEQ sequences covered only the junction and lacked quality scores; filtering therefore differed. The method was immunoSEQ multiplex PCR; TCRdb's version includes in-frame clones alone and lacks a portion of them. The V and J calls and the clone size are those of that table, but D and trimming were determined from the DNA. The sample has 600,000 to 800,000 clones, 55% to 80% seen once; the top ten hold approximately 1.8%. The V gene's germline CDR1 is SGHNT and CDR2 YYREEE (reference sequence). CDR3 length equals 14 residues. V lost 4 bases and J 4 bases, leaving 13 bases between the germline ends. On this clone itself: Its target is unknown.

V gene TRBV5-4 combines with J gene TRBJ2-3; tentatively, D is TRBD1 (5 bases). Sequencing used memory CD4+ T cells sorted from blood. This sample's subset: CD45RA-negative fraction. The sequence was collected from a woman in her twenties or thirties in good health. The CDR3 bases are TGTGCCAGCAGCCCCCCGTTGGGGCCAGATACGCAGTATTTT. This translates into CASSPPLGPDTQYF.